This T cell receptor (beta chain) was recovered during a study of molecular identifiers for immune sequencing clone quantification. In TCRdb, the PCR reads were re-called with MiXCR into one record per CDR3 protein. The repertoire has around 480,000 distinct CDR3 sequences, roughly a fifth of them found once; the top ten carry 0.7% to 1%. There are many counts of this clonotype. Germline V gene data show CDR1 as SGHNT and CDR2 as YYREEE (reference sequence). CDR3 length equals 13 residues. The germline V and J ends were trimmed by 3 bases and 0 bases, with 6 bases remaining between them. The V gene is TRBV5-4, the J gene TRBJ1-1; no reliable D call. Source material: naive CD8+ T cells from blood, with Jurkat cell RNA spiked in. Specified subset: FACS-sorted CD8+CD4-CCR7+CD45RA+ naive T cells. The clonotype was recovered from a human donor in good health. Some libraries in this study had Jurkat cell RNA spiked in. This chain's CDR3 is CASSSDLNTEAFF. The CDR3 DNA sequence: TGTGCCAGCAGCTCGGATTTGAACACTGAAGCTTTCTTT. The variable domain in full, completed from reference TRBV5-4 and TRBJ1-1, reads ETGVTQSPTHLIKTRGQQVTLRCSSQSGHNTVSWYQQALGQGPQFIFQYYREEENGRGNFPPRFSGLQFPNYSSELNVNALELDDSALYLCASSSDLNTEAFFGQGTRLTVV.